This TCR beta chain was identified in a study of cytomegalovirus exposure and HLA in healthy donors. Study information: It was reported in a later analysis that the same platform had been used for the 120 validation repertoires as for the roughly 710 first-cohort repertoires. Findings and caveats of the study: Cytomegalovirus-associated status was assigned to approximately 160 TCR beta chains.

About this clone itself: Its antigen remains unknown.

Only in-frame clones appear in the TCRdb table, and some are missing; sequencing was by immunoSEQ multiplex PCR. The data contain 90,000 to 130,000 clones, roughly 95% of them singletons. Germline CDR1 is MDHEN and CDR2 is SYDVKM. Trimming left V 3 bases short and J 12 bases short, with 9 bases between. This CDR3 region has 11 residues. The donors were part of the roughly 130-subject validation cohort, which stood apart from the approximately 670-subject first cohort. The chain uses TRBV28 and TRBJ2-1; no firm D call. Sequenced sample: PBMCs. The receptor's source is a woman aged 18-29 years in good health and CMV-seronegative. This CDR3 reads CASSFSSGQFF. DNA of the CDR3: TGTGCCAGCAGTTTTTCATCGGGGCAGTTCTTC.